The present T cell receptor (beta chain) was sequenced within a study of CD8 T cells in Susac syndrome. Study-wide findings and caveats: The relatively small number of individuals in the TCR sequencing and HLA analysis was acknowledged by the study.

RNA, at about 0.45 to 1 ug, was reverse transcribed with random hexamers. Amplification of TCR beta CDR3 across 54 Vbeta and 13 Jbeta was performed with immunoSEQ multiplex PCR. TCRdb ran MiXCR on the immunoSEQ multiplex PCR reads and lists one entry per CDR3 protein. This sample carries about 200,000 distinct CDR3 sequences, 90% to 95% of them seen once, and the ten largest clones take roughly 0.15%. CDR3 length equals 16 residues. Trimming at V came to 8 bases and at J to 5 bases, leaving 11 bases not matched to a gene. In the case of this clonotype: Its antigen is not known.

Sequencing of TCR beta was undertaken in CD8+ and CD4+ T cells derived from blood. TEMRA cells were FACS-enriched, unlike CD8+ and CD4+ T cells, which were negatively isolated. This rearrangement joins TRBV12-3 or TRBV12-4 to TRBJ2-3; TRBD1 matches 12 bases. The sequencing input was CD8+ T cells from PBMCs. The sequence was collected from a human donor with multiple sclerosis. The CDR3 DNA reads TGTGCCAGCTCATCAGGCCGGGACAGGGGGCGAGATACGCAGTATTTT. Its translation is CASSSGRDRGRDTQYF.